This T cell receptor (beta chain) was obtained from a study of cytomegalovirus exposure and HLA in healthy donors. General study findings and limits: Later analysis found that TCR beta chains associated with HLA were more clonally expanded than other, equally common chains. According to reports, the classifier identified cytomegalovirus status with high specificity and sensitivity.

This clone was seen more than once but under ten times. Antigen unknown. It was with 60 Vbeta and 13 Jbeta primers that the PCR ran. The repertoire was sequenced with immunoSEQ multiplex PCR; TCRdb's copy has only in-frame clones and lacks some. The repertoire has some 130,000 clones, about three quarters of them found once; the top ten carry roughly 4.3%. The trim removed 7 bases at V and 6 bases at J, leaving 1 base unmatched. The CDR3 contains 13 residues. Germline V lookup: CDR1 SQVTM, CDR2 ANQGSEA. Material for sequencing was PBMCs. This chain uses TRBV29-1 with TRBJ2-2; 14 positions match TRBD2. This clonotype originated in a male donor in good health and CMV-seronegative. In DNA form, the CDR3 reads TGCAGCGCGGGACTAGCGGGAGCCGGGGAGCTGTTTTTT. This translates into CSAGLAGAGELFF.